These 14 T cell receptor beta chains originate from one sample sequenced in a study of cytomegalovirus exposure and HLA in healthy donors. Researchers ran the PCR with 60 Vbeta and 13 Jbeta primers. Clones were sequenced by immunoSEQ multiplex PCR, and TCRdb holds only the in-frame ones, with some missing. The sample lists roughly 150,000 clones; about three quarters were seen once. Sequencing used PBMCs. The receptors derive from a man aged 30-40 years in good health and CMV-seropositive.

The CDR3 here is CASSLDGEQGYEQYF. The CDR3 region has the DNA TGCGCCAGCAGCTTGGACGGGGAACAGGGCTACGAGCAGTACTTC. The V and J genes are TRBV5-1 and TRBJ2-7, with TRBD1 as a possible D gene (6 bases). Germline assignment: CDR1 SGHRS and CDR2 YFSETQ. The V end was cut by 0 bases, the J end by 3 bases, with 13 bases between. The CDR3 is 15 residues long.

The CDR3 here is CASSFQAGYEQYF. DNA for the CDR3: TGTGCCAGCAGTTTCCAAGCGGGCTACGAGCAGTACTTC. The rearrangement uses TRBV2 and TRBJ2-5, with a possible D match to TRBD2 (6 bases). TRBJ2-7 matches the DNA end more closely, so the J call is doubtful. CDR1 SNHLY and CDR2 FYNNEI come from the germline V gene. The CDR3 sequence is 13 residues long.

This clone appeared a few times. This chain links TRBV5-4 with TRBJ2-2, with D perhaps TRBD1 (5 bases). The CDR3 spans 14 residues. V gave up 9 bases and J gave up 1 base, with 13 bases separating them. The germline gives CDR1 SGHNT, CDR2 YYREEE (reference sequence). CDR3 sequence: CATLARENTGELFF. For the CDR3, the DNA is TGTGCCACCCTGGCCAGGGAGAACACCGGGGAGCTGTTTTTT.

The chain is built from TRBV20-1 and TRBJ1-1; D not resolved. The ends were cut back, 3 bases at V and 5 bases at J, with 7 bases in the middle. The CDR3 contains 11 residues. Germline CDR1 reads DFQATT; CDR2 reads SNEGSKA (reference sequence). CDR3 DNA sequence: TGCAGTGCTAGCGGGTATACTGAAGCTTTCTTT. Translating it yields CSASGYTEAFF.

This clone was picked up a small number of times. The DNA is omitted, as the CDR3 cannot be located on it reliably, and the CDR3 follows TCRdb's listing. CDR3 sequence: CASNSFGEGLAGDNEQFF. This chain uses TRBV9 with TRBJ2-1; the table's D call of TRBD2 was not tested on the DNA. Germline lookup yields CDR1 SGDLS and CDR2 YYNGEE. The CDR3 is 18 residues long, counting both termini.

The chain employs TRBV6-1 and TRBJ2-5; 9 bases line up with TRBD2. Looked up from germline, CDR1 is MNHNS and CDR2 is SASEGT. V was clipped by 3 bases and J by 4 bases; unmatched bases: 3. The CDR3 sequence is 14 residues long. DNA for the CDR3: TGTGCCAGCAGTGAGCGGGAGGGCCGAGAGACCCAGTACTTC. Translating it yields CASSEREGRETQYF.

The chain recombines TRBV30 with TRBJ2-7, with 8 bases aligning to TRBD2. The CDR3 contains 15 residues. The V segment lost 4 bases and the J segment 2 bases; nucleotides outside the gene matches: 10. The germline CDR1 and CDR2 sequences are GTSNPN and SVGIG (reference sequence). As DNA, the CDR3 is TGTGCCTGGACCCCTCTAGCGGGCCTCCCCTACGAGCAGTACTTC. Translating gives CAWTPLAGLPYEQYF. The entire variable domain, with the rest obtained from reference TRBV30 and TRBJ2-7, is as follows: SQTIHQWPATLVQPVGSPLSLECTVEGTSNPNLYWYRQAAGRGLQLLFYSVGIGQISSEVPQNLSASRPQDRQFILSSKKLLLSDSGFYLCAWTPLAGLPYEQYFGPGTRLTVT.

This clone was detected once. The chain employs TRBV7-8 and TRBJ1-1; D gene ambiguous. V lost 1 base, J lost 5 bases, and 8 bases lay in between. The CDR3 extends over 13 amino acids. CDR1 is SGHVS, CDR2 FQNEAQ, per germline. In DNA, the CDR3 is TGTGCCAGCAGCTTAGTAACTACAACTGAAGCTTTCTTT. Translating it yields CASSLVTTTEAFF.

This clone was found a few times. The chain recombines TRBV15 with TRBJ1-2; D is ambiguous. Germline CDR1 LNHNV, CDR2 YYDKDF (reference sequence). V dropped 2 bases and J dropped 7 bases, with 11 bases sitting between them. This CDR3 has 13 residues. CDR3 sequence (DNA): TGTGCCACCAGCAGAAGCACAGCGGGTGGCTACACCTTC. Protein: CATSRSTAGGYTF.

The genes are TRBV7-9 and TRBJ2-7; possibly TRBD2 for D (5 bases). The V gene lost 5 bases and the J gene lost 1 base, with 18 bases spanning the gap. From germline, CDR1 is SEHNR and CDR2 FQNEAQ (reference sequence). The CDR3 contains 16 residues. CDR3 in amino acids: CASSPAGISPSYEQYF. CDR3 in DNA: TGTGCCAGCAGCCCCGCCGGGATATCGCCTTCCTACGAGCAGTACTTC.

The chain carries TRBV6-1 and TRBJ2-7, with TRBD2 identical over 12 bases. The CDR3 consists of 14 residues. The germline V gene has CDR1 MNHNS and CDR2 SASEGT. Trimming at V came to 2 bases and at J to 12 bases, leaving 8 bases not matched to a gene. The CDR3 nucleotides read TGTGCCAGCAGTGAATTCCGACTAGCGGGAGAGGGGTACTTC. Protein: CASSEFRLAGEGYF.

Regarding this clone: One junction end disagrees with the germline gene, perhaps due to a read error. V usage is TRBV6-6 and J usage is TRBJ1-2; no firm D call. The CDR3 runs 12 residues. Per the germline V gene, CDR1 is MNHNY and CDR2 is SVGAGI (reference sequence). CDR3 region: CASSNSPGGYTF. As DNA, the CDR3 is TGTGCCAGCAGTAACTCGCCCGGTGGCTACACCTTC.

This CDR3 reads CAISEDQEVNEQFF. CDR3 nucleotide sequence: TGTGCCATCAGTGAAGACCAGGAAGTCAATGAGCAGTTCTTC. This rearrangement joins TRBV10-3 to TRBJ2-1, with unresolved D. Germline CDR1 and CDR2: ENHRY and SYGVKD. With 3 bases removed from V and 6 bases from J, the gap between germline ends came to 12 bases. The CDR3 is 14 amino acids.

The chain couples TRBV5-1 to TRBJ2-3, with D hard to call. The CDR3 is made up of 17 amino acids. The ends were cut back, 0 bases at V and 2 bases at J, with 16 bases in the middle. In germline, CDR1 is SGHRS, CDR2 YFSETQ. The CDR3 protein is CASSLALTAGATDTQYF. In nucleotides, the CDR3 is TGCGCCAGCAGCTTGGCCCTTACTGCCGGTGCCACAGATACGCAGTATTTT.